Each of the 24 T cell receptor beta chains below was sequenced from the same sample in a study of blood T cell repertoires in COVID-19. Assay used: immunoSEQ multiplex PCR; TCRdb lists only in-frame clones, some missing. The repertoire holds about 180,000 clones, with under 85% as singletons. The sample taken for sequencing was peripheral blood. Every receptor here comes from an elderly man with COVID-19, enrolled during active disease.

The chain combines TRBV6-5 with TRBJ1-4; no definite D call. Trimming took 5 bases from V and 6 from J, leaving 10 bases between them. The CDR3 contains 13 residues. Germline loops: CDR1 MNHEY, CDR2 SVGAGI. This chain's CDR3 is CASSHTKDEKLFF. In nucleotides, the CDR3 is TGTGCCAGCAGTCACACTAAGGATGAAAAACTGTTTTTT.

The chain couples TRBV7-2 to TRBJ2-7; TRBD1 might be the D (6 bases). Between the trimmed V and J ends, which lost 5 bases and 3 bases, there was a span of 17 bases. CDR1 and CDR2 from the germline V gene are SGHTA and FQGNSA. There are 15 residues in the CDR3. The CDR3, as DNA: TGTGCCAGCAGCGCGGTGGGGGCCCTGATCTACGAGCAGTACTTC. Amino acid sequence: CASSAVGALIYEQYF.

The chain combines TRBV14 with TRBJ2-2; TRBD1 matches at 10 bases. This CDR3 region has 14 residues. Germline V gene data show CDR1 as SGHDN and CDR2 as FVKESK. The trim removed 4 bases at V and 7 bases at J, leaving 3 bases unmatched. CDR3 residues: CASSRQGANGELFF. The CDR3 nucleotides are TGTGCCAGCAGCCGACAGGGGGCTAACGGGGAGCTGTTTTTT.

The chain has TRBV11-3 and TRBJ1-1, with a tentative D call TRBD1 (5 bases). Germline-derived CDR1 and CDR2 are SGHNT and YENEEA. Deletions cut 6 bases from V and 2 bases from J, with 7 bases between. The CDR3 is 12 residues long. This chain's CDR3 is CASRTANTEAFF. The CDR3 nucleotides are TGTGCCAGCAGGACAGCAAACACTGAAGCTTTCTTT.

CDR3 bases: TGTGCCAGTAATAGGGGGGGTCCCCTTTATGATGACACCGGGGAGCTGTTTTTT. Protein product: CASNRGGPLYDDTGELFF. The rearrangement links TRBV19 to TRBJ2-2; D might be TRBD2 (7 bases). The CDR3 totals 18 residues. Trimming left V 7 bases short and J 3 bases short, with 24 bases between. From germline, CDR1 is LNHDA and CDR2 SQIVND (reference sequence).

The chain combines TRBV27 with TRBJ2-2; 9 bases line up with TRBD2. The V segment lost 7 bases and the J segment 6 bases; nucleotides outside the gene matches: 12. The CDR3 sequence is 16 residues long. CDR1 and CDR2 (germline): MNHEY, SMNVEV (reference sequence). CDR3 DNA: TGTGCCAGCACTACGCGGGGGGGAGGGCGGCCCGGGGAGCTGTTTTTT. This translates into CASTTRGGGRPGELFF.

The chain employs TRBV11-2 and TRBJ1-1; TRBD1 aligns across 9 bases. Germline V gene lookup returns CDR1 SGHAT and CDR2 FQNNGV. Unmatched junction bases numbered 4, after V lost 1 base and J lost 1 base. The CDR3 sequence is 16 residues long. The chain's CDR3 is CASSLGWDRANTEAFF. The CDR3 nucleotides are TGTGCCAGCAGCTTAGGGTGGGACAGGGCGAACACTGAAGCTTTCTTT.

This clone was seen a handful of times. This chain joins TRBV7-9 and TRBJ2-7, with D maybe TRBD1 (5 bases). The CDR3 consists of 15 residues. Deletions cut 2 bases from V and 3 bases from J, with 14 bases between. Germline CDR1 is SEHNR and CDR2 is FQNEAQ (reference sequence). DNA of the CDR3: TGTGCCAGCAGCTTACGATCGGACACCTTCTACGAGCAGTACTTC. It is translated as CASSLRSDTFYEQYF. Based on the CDR3 plus reference TRBV7-9 and TRBJ2-7, the full variable domain is DTGVSQNPRHKITKRGQNVTFRCDPISEHNRLYWYRQTLGQGPEFLTYFQNEAQLEKSRLLSDRFSAERPKGSFSTLEIQRTEQGDSAMYLCASSLRSDTFYEQYFGPGTRLTVT.

The chain recombines TRBV6-2 or TRBV6-3 with TRBJ2-5; 10 bases line up with TRBD2. CDR1 and CDR2 from the germline V gene are MNHEY and SVGEGT. V gave up 6 bases and J gave up 1 base; unmatched junction bases: 8. The CDR3 extends over 16 amino acids. The CDR3 coding sequence is TGTGCCAGCAGCCCTAGCGGGGGCGGAGGCCAAGAGACCCAGTACTTC. It yields the protein CASSPSGGGGQETQYF.

This clone has only one observation. V is TRBV9 and J is TRBJ1-5; 7 bases agree with TRBD1. The germline V gene has CDR1 SGDLS and CDR2 YYNGEE. The CDR3 is made up of 15 amino acids. V shed 0 bases, J shed 7 bases, and the junction held 7 bases outside the gene matches. The CDR3 nucleotides read TGTGCCAGCAGCGTAGGGGCAGGGGGAGGCCAGCCCCAGCATTTT. Protein product: CASSVGAGGGQPQHF.

This rearrangement joins TRBV5-6 to TRBJ2-7; 8 bases agree with TRBD1. Germline CDR1 and CDR2: SGHDT and YYEEEE. CDR3 length equals 14 residues. V shed 0 bases and J 7 bases; nucleotides not matched to a gene: 6. CDR3 bases: TGTGCCAGCAGCTTGGGGGCAGGGGGCGGGGAGCAGTACTTC. This encodes CASSLGAGGGEQYF.

The chain has TRBV11-3 and TRBJ1-3; the match to TRBD1 covers 10 bases. V lost 5 bases to trimming and J lost 6 bases; unmatched junction nucleotides: 10. The CDR3 loop spans 16 amino acids. Per the germline V gene, CDR1 is SGHNT and CDR2 is YENEEA. For the CDR3, the DNA is TGTGCCAGCAGCATTTTTTCGACAGGGGGCCTAAACACCATATATTTT. It translates to CASSIFSTGGLNTIYF.

This clone occurred once. The V call is TRBV7-8, the J call TRBJ1-1, with a tentative D call TRBD1 (5 bases). Deletions cut 3 bases from V and 3 bases from J, with 11 bases between. The CDR3 extends over 14 amino acids. CDR1 and CDR2 (germline): SGHVS, FQNEAQ. The DNA of the CDR3 is TGTGCCAGCAGCTTTGGGGGGTCGTACACTGAAGCTTTCTTT. This gives the protein CASSFGGSYTEAFF.

The rearrangement joins TRBV6-5 to TRBJ1-6, with D unclear. The germline V gene encodes CDR1 MNHEY and CDR2 SVGAGI. This CDR3 has 13 residues. V lost 8 bases, J lost 9 bases, and 14 bases lay in between. In nucleotides, the CDR3 is TGTGCCAGCCAACTCGGGAGGAGTTCACCCCTCCACTTT. As protein: CASQLGRSSPLHF.

The chain employs TRBV15 and TRBJ1-2; D unresolved. Looked up from germline, CDR1 is LNHNV and CDR2 is YYDKDF (reference sequence). The CDR3 is made up of 15 amino acids. Deletions cut 0 bases from V and 4 bases from J, with 12 bases between. The CDR3 DNA reads as TGTGCCACCAGCAGAGAACCGGGGATGGGCTATGGCTACACCTTC. Its translation is CATSREPGMGYGYTF. Full variable domain (remainder filled in from reference TRBV15 and TRBJ1-2): DAMVIQNPRYQVTQFGKPVTLSCSQTLNHNVMYWYQQKSSQAPKLLFHYYDKDFNNEADTPDNFQSRRPNTSFCFLDIRSPGLGDTAMYLCATSREPGMGYGYTFGSGTRLTVV.

The chain couples TRBV5-1 to TRBJ1-2; TRBD1 matches 7 bases. Germline trimming cut 6 bases from V and 4 bases from J; bases unmatched to any gene: 9. The V gene's germline CDR1 is SGHRS and CDR2 YFSETQ. The CDR3 totals 14 residues. The CDR3 loop reads CASTPAGGTYGYTF. The CDR3 nucleotides read TGCGCCAGCACGCCGGCAGGGGGTACCTATGGCTACACCTTC.

The genes are TRBV18 and TRBJ1-3, with D unresolved. The CDR3 length is 13 residues. CDR1 KGHSH and CDR2 LQKENI come from the germline V gene. V was cut by 3 bases and J by 1 base, with 4 bases left in between. CDR3 DNA: TGTGCCAGCTCACCCGGGTCTGGAAACACCATATATTTT. This translates into CASSPGSGNTIYF. The full variable domain, rest sourced from reference TRBV18 and TRBJ1-3, is NAGVMQNPRHLVRRRGQEARLRCSPMKGHSHVYWYRQLPEEGLKFMVYLQKENIIDESGMPKERFSAEFPKEGPSILRIQQVVRGDSAAYFCASSPGSGNTIYFGEGSWLTVV.

The chain recombines TRBV5-1 with TRBJ2-7; 11 bases are shared with TRBD1. J lost 3 bases, V lost 5 bases, and 1 base had no gene match. The CDR3 is 13 amino acids. CDR1 SGHRS and CDR2 YFSETQ come from the germline V gene. The CDR3 spells CASRGTGGYEQYF. The DNA of the CDR3 is TGCGCCAGCAGAGGGACAGGGGGCTACGAGCAGTACTTC.

This clone occurred once. The V call is TRBV28, the J call TRBJ1-2, with D perhaps matching TRBD1 (5 bases). The CDR3 spans 13 residues. V lost 2 bases, J lost 8 bases, and 12 bases lay in between. The germline gives CDR1 MDHEN, CDR2 SYDVKM. The CDR3 coding sequence is TGTGCCAGCAGTTTAGGGGCAGAACGAGGCTACACCTTC. Encoded protein: CASSLGAERGYTF.

The chain joins TRBV5-1 to TRBJ2-1, with TRBD1 matching 12 bases. The ends lost 6 bases at V and 2 bases at J; junction bases unmatched: 9. Germline loops: CDR1 SGHRS, CDR2 YFSETQ. The CDR3 contains 17 residues. The CDR3: CASTPGQGAPTYNEQFF. The CDR3 region has the DNA TGCGCCAGCACCCCGGGACAGGGGGCCCCAACCTACAATGAGCAGTTCTTC. The full variable domain, with the rest looked up from reference TRBV5-1 and TRBJ2-1, is KAGVTQTPRYLIKTRGQQVTLSCSPISGHRSVSWYQQTPGQGLQFLFEYFSETQRNKGNFPGRFSGRQFSNSRSEMNVSTLELGDSALYLCASTPGQGAPTYNEQFFGPGTRLTVL.

The V call is TRBV6-6, the J call TRBJ2-2, with TRBD1 matching over 8 bases. The CDR3 has 19 residues. The germline gives CDR1 MNHNY, CDR2 SVGAGI (reference sequence). V lost 6 bases, J lost 3 bases, and 18 bases stayed unmatched. This CDR3 reads CASSYRDRQRRGDTGELFF. CDR3 nucleotides: TGTGCCAGCAGCTACCGGGACAGGCAAAGAAGGGGGGACACCGGGGAGCTGTTTTTT.

The chain uses TRBV11-2 and TRBJ2-2; 8 nucleotides align to TRBD1. V lost 7 bases and J lost 4; bases outside the gene matches: 20. CDR3 length: 19 residues. Germline V CDR1 and CDR2: SGHAT, FQNNGV. Written as DNA, the CDR3 is TGTGCCAGCACCCCCCGGCCCTACCGGCAGGGGGCTCGCACCGGGGAGCTGTTTTTT. Its protein is CASTPRPYRQGARTGELFF.

This rearrangement joins TRBV3-1 (or the pseudogene TRBV3-2) to TRBJ1-1, with D uncertain. This CDR3 comprises 14 residues. With 4 bases removed from V and 6 bases from J, the gap between germline ends came to 15 bases. The germline CDR1 and CDR2 sequences are LGHDT and YNNKEL (reference sequence). Here the CDR3 DNA reads TGTGCCAGCAGCCTGTCAGGTCGCCTCGCTGAAGCTTTCTTT. Translating it yields CASSLSGRLAEAFF.

V gene TRBV5-1 combines with J gene TRBJ1-6; a weak D match, TRBD1 (6 bases). V shed 5 bases and J shed 5 bases, with 14 bases lying between them. The CDR3 runs to 15 residues. Germline CDR1 and CDR2: SGHRS and YFSETQ. CDR3 coding DNA: TGCGCCAGCAGGCAAATACAGGGCAATAATTCACCCCTCCACTTT. Translated: CASRQIQGNNSPLHF. The variable domain in full, completed from reference TRBV5-1 and TRBJ1-6, reads KAGVTQTPRYLIKTRGQQVTLSCSPISGHRSVSWYQQTPGQGLQFLFEYFSETQRNKGNFPGRFSGRQFSNSRSEMNVSTLELGDSALYLCASRQIQGNNSPLHFGNGTRLTVT.